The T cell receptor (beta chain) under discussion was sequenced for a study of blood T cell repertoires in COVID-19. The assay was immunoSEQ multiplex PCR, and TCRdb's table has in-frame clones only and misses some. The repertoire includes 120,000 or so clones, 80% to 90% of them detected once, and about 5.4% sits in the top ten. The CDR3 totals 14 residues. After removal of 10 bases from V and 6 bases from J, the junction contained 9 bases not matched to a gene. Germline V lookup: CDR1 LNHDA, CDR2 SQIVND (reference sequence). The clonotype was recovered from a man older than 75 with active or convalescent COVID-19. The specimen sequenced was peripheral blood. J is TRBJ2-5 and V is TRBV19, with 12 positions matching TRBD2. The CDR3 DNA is TGTGCCACTTCACTAGCGGGGGGAGGGAAGACCCAGTACTTC. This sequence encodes CATSLAGGGKTQYF.